This T cell receptor (beta chain) was captured by sequencing in a study of blood T cell repertoires in COVID-19 (dated by TCRdb to the early 2020s). Notes on the research overall: The collaborator samples originated in the United States, Italy and Spain and spanned the acute and convalescent phases of COVID-19. The prospective study material was composed of cDNA or gDNA derived from T cells, B-cell-depleted T cells, or PBMCs. The dataset comprised deeply sampled blood TCRbeta repertoires from subjects exposed to, actively infected with, or recovered from COVID-19. The repertoires were released in a freely available public database intended as a resource for research on the immune response to SARS-CoV-2. The samples were drawn from two sources: the first 160 participants of the ongoing ImmuneRACE study, and 1,000 to 1,500 subjects contributed by 6 global collaborators. Sample metadata almost always included a de-identified subject ID, COVID-19 status, age in years and sex. Where available, HLA class I and class II types were obtained from metadata supplied by the sample provider rather than from assay-based typing. On the study overall, not on this receptor specifically: Clinical and demographic metadata were provided uncurated, with the amount varying by source and participant.

A note on this clone: The antigen this receptor binds is unknown. Base quality data are lacking; no much larger clone is found one base away.

At one collaborating source in Seattle, patients were enrolled during active infection and were followed longitudinally through the course of disease. The collaborating institutions used their own protocols to collect whole blood in K2EDTA tubes. For TCRbeta analysis, collaborator samples were shipped as frozen whole blood, as isolated PBMCs, or as DNA extracted from either sample type. TCRbeta CDR3 regions were amplified from genomic DNA by means of the immunoSEQ Assay, a bias-controlled multiplex PCR. The authors' pipeline ran thus. The number of nucleated cells in each sample was estimated by amplification of reference gene primers within the assay. Sequence reads were collapsed and filtered to measure the absolute abundance of every unique TCRbeta CDR3 rearrangement. For each sample, productive Simpson clonality was calculated as the square root of Simpson's diversity index over productive rearrangements. In TCRdb, the immuneACCESS table is reduced to in-frame sequences with V and J assigned. These tables do not hold every clone; where another copy was compared, an unresolved V gene accounts for under half, and the others remain unexplained. V and J calls and clone size follow that table, whereas D and trimming were derived from the DNA. This sample holds 300,000 to 400,000 clones; about 90% were observed only once. The top ten hold roughly 6.3% of the sample.

The CDR3 spans 17 residues, from the cysteine through the phenylalanine. Only the CDR3 DNA stays, 51 bases, in frame from base 1. CDR1 DFQATT and CDR2 SNEGSKA were looked up in the germline V gene (reference sequence). Cut back by 3 bases and 0 bases, the V and J ends lie 15 bases apart. The receptor's source is a woman aged 45-60 years with COVID-19, enrolled during active disease. The chain joins TRBV20-1 to TRBJ1-6, with TRBD1 as a weak D call on 6 bases. Sequenced input: peripheral blood. The CDR3 region has the sequence CSASVDSRSSYNSPLHF. The bases are TGCAGTGCTAGTGTGGACAGCCGGAGCTCCTATAATTCACCCCTCCACTTT.